The present TCR beta chain was sequenced within a study of blood T cell repertoires in COVID-19 (dated by TCRdb to between 2020 and 2021). Regarding the complete study: Samples covering the acute and convalescent phases of COVID-19 were provided by collaborators in the United States, Italy and Spain. The prospective study material was composed of cDNA or gDNA derived from T cells, B-cell-depleted T cells, or PBMCs. Subjects who had been exposed to COVID-19, were actively infected with it, or had recovered from it provided the deeply sampled blood TCRbeta repertoires that made up the dataset. A freely available public database, intended as a resource for researchers studying the immune response to SARS-CoV-2, is where the repertoires were released. The samples were drawn from two sources: the first 160 participants of the ongoing ImmuneRACE study, and 1,000 to 1,500 subjects contributed by 6 global collaborators. Sample metadata almost always included a de-identified subject ID, COVID-19 status, age in years and sex. Where available, HLA class I and class II types were obtained from metadata supplied by the sample provider rather than from assay-based typing. The paper as a whole reports these results and caveats: How much clinical and demographic metadata was included differed by source and by participant, and the metadata was provided uncurated.

The CDR3 goes from the cysteine to the phenylalanine over 12 residues. Just the 36-base CDR3 DNA is kept, in frame starting at base 1. CDR1 and CDR2 are drawn from the germline V gene (reference sequence): LGHDT, YNNKEL. V and J are truncated by 4 bases and 5 bases respectively, leaving an intervening sequence of 6 bases. Each collaborating institution followed its own protocols to collect whole blood in K2EDTA tubes. For TCRbeta analysis, collaborators shipped samples as frozen whole blood, isolated PBMCs, or DNA extracted from either of those sample types. TCRbeta CDR3 regions were amplified from genomic DNA by means of the immunoSEQ Assay, a bias-controlled multiplex PCR. In the original analysis: Within the assay, amplification of reference gene primers was used to estimate how many nucleated cells each sample contained. To quantify the absolute abundance of each unique TCRbeta CDR3 rearrangement, sequence reads were collapsed and filtered. For each sample, productive Simpson clonality was calculated as the square root of Simpson's diversity index over productive rearrangements. In its TCRdb copy, this immuneACCESS table keeps in-frame sequences only and misses some clones. Where compared with another copy, unresolved V genes explain less than half of these, and the others have no known cause. The V and J calls and the clone size are those of that table, but D and trimming were determined from the DNA. This sample has about 200,000 clones in its table, and around 84% of those were observed once. Together, the top ten hold about 4.1% of the sample.

To note about this clone: It lacks a known antigen. Base-call qualities are not available, and no considerably larger clone is one nucleotide away.

Sequenced input: peripheral blood. The clonotype originates from a man in his fifties with acute or convalescent COVID-19. The chain is assembled from TRBV3-1 (or the pseudogene TRBV3-2) and TRBJ2-1; the D gene cannot be named for sure. At the DNA level, the sequence is TGTGCCAGCAGCCGTGGAGACAATGAGCAGTTCTTC. It translates to CASSRGDNEQFF.